This entry lists 32 T cell receptor beta chains sequenced from one sample in a study of T cells in localized non-small cell lung cancer. The method was immunoSEQ multiplex PCR; TCRdb's version includes in-frame clones alone and lacks a portion of them. The sample lists about 56,000 clones, just over 85% occurring once. Sample: peripheral blood, taken before any cancer treatment. These receptors were taken from a woman aged 35-75 years with stage I lung adenocarcinoma.

The chain carries TRBV2 and TRBJ2-7, with D possibly being TRBD2 (5 bases). The V gene's germline CDR1 is SNHLY and CDR2 FYNNEI. Trimming removed 8 bases from V and 0 bases from J, with 8 bases in between. This CDR3 region has 12 residues. In nucleotides, the CDR3 is TGTGCCAGCGGACTTCGCTCCTACGAGCAGTACTTC. This sequence encodes CASGLRSYEQYF.

The chain links TRBV5-1 to TRBJ2-6; D is unresolved. CDR3 size: 13 residues. The V end was cut by 2 bases, the J end by 4 bases, with 4 bases between. In germline, CDR1 is SGHRS, CDR2 YFSETQ. CDR3 sequence (DNA): TGCGCCAGCAGCTTCGTCGGGGCCAACGTCCTGACTTTC. Encoded protein: CASSFVGANVLTF.

This clone was seen only once. The chain recombines TRBV7-2 with TRBJ1-1; D is perhaps TRBD1 (6 bases). V was pared by 2 bases and J by 3 bases, with 7 bases between. The germline CDR1 and CDR2 sequences are SGHTA and FQGNSA. This CDR3 region has 13 residues. CDR3: CASSLTGYTEAFF. Here the CDR3 DNA reads TGTGCCAGCAGCTTAACAGGGTACACTGAAGCTTTCTTT.

V is TRBV30 and J is TRBJ1-1; D is unresolved. Trimming took 0 bases from V and 1 from J, leaving 6 bases between them. This CDR3 spans 13 amino acids. Germline CDR1 GTSNPN, CDR2 SVGIG (reference sequence). CDR3 in DNA: TGTGCCTGGAGTGTACCCGGGAACACTGAAGCTTTCTTT. Its protein is CAWSVPGNTEAFF.

This sequence joins TRBV5-1 and TRBJ1-1; D unresolved. The CDR3 consists of 13 residues. From germline, CDR1 is SGHRS and CDR2 YFSETQ. V was trimmed by 0 bases and J by 5 bases, leaving 8 bases between them. The CDR3 DNA reads TGCGCCAGCAGCTTGGATGTTGAGACTGAAGCTTTCTTT. Its translation: CASSLDVETEAFF.

This clone has a single count. CDR3 protein: CASSPGGSGYYEQYF. The CDR3 DNA sequence: TGTGCCAGCAGCCCTGGGGGTAGCGGATACTACGAGCAGTACTTC. The V gene is TRBV6-5, the J gene TRBJ2-7, with D perhaps matching TRBD2 (6 bases). This CDR3 comprises 15 residues. Trimming removed 6 bases from V and 3 bases from J, with 18 bases in between. CDR1 is MNHEY, CDR2 SVGAGI, per germline.

The chain carries TRBV10-2 and TRBJ2-5; D unclear. The CDR3 length is 12 residues. The germline V gene encodes CDR1 WSHSY and CDR2 SAAADI. Trimming took 7 bases from V and 1 from J, leaving 7 bases between them. The chain's CDR3 is CASMGSQETQYF. The CDR3 nucleotides read TGCGCCAGCATGGGGTCCCAAGAGACCCAGTACTTC.

J is TRBJ1-4 and V is TRBV15; D gene ambiguous. Germline V gene sequence: CDR1 LNHNV, CDR2 YYDKDF (reference sequence). V dropped 1 base and J dropped 5 bases, with 26 bases sitting between them. CDR3 length equals 20 residues. The CDR3 DNA sequence: TGTGCCACCAGCAGAGGAGGGCCAGCGGGCGAAGGTCGAAAGAATGAAAAACTGTTTTTT. Encoded protein: CATSRGGPAGEGRKNEKLFF.

V and J are TRBV6-5 and TRBJ1-1; D perhaps matches TRBD1 (5 bases). V was shortened by 2 bases and J by 9 bases, with 13 bases between the two germline ends. This CDR3 region has 13 residues. The germline V gene encodes CDR1 MNHEY and CDR2 SVGAGI. The CDR3 is CASSYRQGDQAFF. The CDR3 DNA follows: TGTGCCAGCAGTTACCGTCAGGGTGATCAAGCTTTCTTT.

This chain uses TRBV28 with TRBJ1-2, with 7 bases fitting TRBD1. The CDR3 has 14 residues. V dropped 5 bases and J dropped 3; count of bases not matched to a gene: 6. The germline V gene encodes CDR1 MDHEN and CDR2 SYDVKM. CDR3 nucleotides: TGTGCCAGCAGTGAAAGGGGGCGCGACTATGGCTACACCTTC. Amino acids: CASSERGRDYGYTF.

The chain uses TRBV7-2 and TRBJ2-2, with D unclear. The CDR3 has 18 amino acids. Germline loops: CDR1 SGHTA, CDR2 FQGNSA. V lost 0 bases to trimming and J lost 2 bases, with 16 bases between them. The CDR3, as DNA: TGTGCCAGCAGCTTAGCCCTCCCTTCAGGTTTAAACACCGGGGAGCTGTTTTTT. Protein: CASSLALPSGLNTGELFF.

CDR3 loop: CASIERGRYGYTF. The CDR3 DNA follows: TGTGCCAGCATTGAGAGGGGACGCTATGGCTACACCTTC. The chain uses TRBV6-6 and TRBJ1-2, with D perhaps TRBD1 (5 bases). V was trimmed by 7 bases and J by 4 bases, leaving 13 bases between them. The CDR3 is made up of 13 amino acids. In germline, CDR1 is MNHNY, CDR2 SVGAGI (reference sequence).

The rearrangement joins TRBV5-8 to TRBJ2-1, with 8 bases fitting TRBD1. The V segment lost 1 base and the J segment 10 bases; nucleotides outside the gene matches: 10. The CDR3 sequence is 15 residues long. In germline, CDR1 is SGHTS, CDR2 YDEGEE. For the CDR3, the DNA is TGTGCCAGCAGCTTGTCGGCAGGGGGCATAGGGGAGCAGTTCTTC. It yields the protein CASSLSAGGIGEQFF.

The chain uses TRBV20-1 and TRBJ2-7, with D possibly being TRBD1 (5 bases). Germline V gene sequence: CDR1 DFQATT, CDR2 SNEGSKA (reference sequence). This CDR3 is built from 11 residues. Trimming left V 2 bases short and J 3 bases short, with 5 bases between. CDR3 in amino acids: CSARQGYEQYF. The CDR3 DNA sequence: TGCAGTGCTAGACAGGGCTACGAGCAGTACTTC.

The CDR3: CASSMGTVGGGELFF. The CDR3 coding sequence is TGTGCCAGTAGTATGGGGACAGTCGGGGGCGGGGAGCTGTTTTTT. J is TRBJ2-2 and V is TRBV19; D is possibly TRBD1 (7 bases). From germline, CDR1 is LNHDA and CDR2 SQIVND (reference sequence). V was shortened by 3 bases and J by 7 bases, with 15 bases between the two germline ends. The CDR3 runs 15 residues.

This clone was counted a few times. The V and J genes are TRBV6-4 and TRBJ2-3; the match to TRBD2 covers 7 bases. Germline V gene sequence: CDR1 MRHNA, CDR2 SNTAGT. The CDR3 length is 17 residues. J lost 2 bases, V lost 2 bases, and 10 bases had no gene match. CDR3 protein: CASSDAHGGGSTDTQYF. CDR3 in DNA: TGTGCCAGCAGTGACGCCCATGGCGGGGGTTCCACAGATACGCAGTATTTT.

The V gene is TRBV4-3, the J gene TRBJ2-1; D not resolved. In germline, CDR1 is LGHNA, CDR2 YSLEER. The CDR3 covers 15 residues. V was trimmed by 1 base and J by 6 bases, leaving 13 bases between them. The CDR3 nucleotides read TGCGCCAGCAGCCAAGGCCAGGTTAGATTCAATGAGCAGTTCTTC. Translating gives CASSQGQVRFNEQFF.

This clone was detected only once. The chain links TRBV7-8 to TRBJ1-2, with TRBD1 matching over 9 bases. V lost 4 bases, J lost 4 bases, and 4 bases stayed unmatched. In germline, CDR1 is SGHVS, CDR2 FQNEAQ. This CDR3 contains 14 residues. The CDR3 reads CASSSGQGGYGYTF. CDR3 DNA: TGTGCCAGCAGCTCGGGACAGGGCGGCTATGGCTACACCTTC. The complete variable domain, with remaining parts taken from reference TRBV7-8 and TRBJ1-2, reads GAGVSQSPRYKVAKRGQDVALRCDPISGHVSLFWYQQALGQGPEFLTYFQNEAQLDKSGLPSDRFFAERPEGSVSTLKIQRTQQEDSAVYLCASSSGQGGYGYTFGSGTRLTVV.

This clone was counted only a few times. The V gene is TRBV18, the J gene TRBJ1-5; D is undetermined. The CDR3 runs to 14 residues. V lost 2 bases to trimming and J lost 4 bases, with 9 bases between them. From germline, CDR1 is KGHSH and CDR2 LQKENI. The CDR3 is CASSPGQKNQPQHF. The CDR3 nucleotides read TGTGCCAGCTCACCAGGGCAGAAGAATCAGCCCCAGCATTTT.

The CDR3 sequence: CASSYEGGRNSPLHF. The CDR3, as DNA: TGTGCCAGCAGTTACGAGGGGGGCAGGAATTCACCCCTCCACTTT. The chain combines TRBV6-5 with TRBJ1-6; perhaps TRBD1 as D (6 bases). V gave up 2 bases and J gave up 7 bases, with 12 bases separating them. CDR1 MNHEY and CDR2 SVGAGI come from the germline V gene. The CDR3 loop spans 15 amino acids.

About this clone itself: An end of the junction differs from the germline gene, which may be a read error. The rearrangement uses TRBV7-9 and TRBJ1-2; D ambiguous. The length of the CDR3 is 16 residues. Looked up from germline, CDR1 is SEHNR and CDR2 is FQNEAQ (reference sequence). The CDR3 sequence: CVSSSVSEYVNYGYTF. CDR3 DNA: TGTGTCAGCAGCTCCGTCTCTGAGTACGTTAACTATGGCTACACCTTC.

The V and J genes are TRBV28 and TRBJ2-1; 7 nucleotides agree with TRBD1. Germline V gives CDR1 MDHEN, CDR2 SYDVKM. This CDR3 is built from 14 residues. The junction had 4 bases not matched to a gene; V was cut back by 2 bases and J by 6 bases. CDR3 nucleotide sequence: TGTGCCAGCAGTTTACCTGACAGGGTCAATGAGCAGTTCTTC. Its translation is CASSLPDRVNEQFF.

This chain links TRBV29-1 with TRBJ2-2; D gene ambiguous. V gave up 7 bases and J gave up 5 bases, with 11 bases separating them. The germline CDR1 and CDR2 sequences are SQVTM and ANQGSEA. This CDR3 is built from 12 residues. The DNA of the CDR3 is TGCAGCGCCGGCCTCGGGACCGGGGAGCTGTTTTTT. Translation: CSAGLGTGELFF.

This sequence joins TRBV11-2 and TRBJ2-2; D gene unclear. Per germline, CDR1 SGHAT and CDR2 FQNNGV. The CDR3 has 12 residues. V was clipped by 3 bases and J by 11 bases, with 10 bases between them. CDR3: CASSFGVPELFF. In DNA form, the CDR3 reads TGTGCCAGCAGCTTTGGGGTCCCCGAGCTGTTTTTT.

This chain uses TRBV9 with TRBJ2-3, with D tentatively TRBD2 (7 bases). Germline V gene data show CDR1 as SGDLS and CDR2 as YYNGEE. The CDR3 has 15 residues. Deletions cut 2 bases from V and 3 bases from J, with 13 bases between. In nucleotides, the CDR3 is TGTGCCAGCAGCGTCACAGGGAGGGGTACAGATACGCAGTATTTT. Translation gives CASSVTGRGTDTQYF.

The gene calls are TRBV27 and TRBJ2-7; D may correspond to TRBD1 or TRBD2 (5 bases each). The CDR3 contains 14 residues. V was shortened by 3 bases and J by 3 bases, with 12 bases between the two germline ends. CDR1 is MNHEY and CDR2 is SMNVEV in the germline V gene (reference sequence). The CDR3 bases are TGTGCCAGCAGTTTGGGGGTCTCAGGCTACGAGCAGTACTTC. Its translation: CASSLGVSGYEQYF.

V gene TRBV12-2 combines with J gene TRBJ2-5. TRBV12-2 is recorded as a pseudogene. The CDR3 length is 14 residues. The CDR3 coding sequence is TGTGCAAGTCGCTCAGAACAGGGAGGAGAGACCCAGTACTTC. This codes for CASRSEQGGETQYF.

The chain carries TRBV2 and TRBJ1-2, with TRBD1 matching 8 bases. V lost 3 bases to trimming and J lost 8 bases; unmatched junction nucleotides: 5. The V gene's germline CDR1 is SNHLY and CDR2 FYNNEI. The CDR3 is made up of 13 amino acids. CDR3 region: CASSEAGGVGYTF. The CDR3, as DNA: TGTGCCAGCAGTGAGGCAGGGGGCGTCGGCTACACCTTC.

This chain uses TRBV6-1 with TRBJ2-7; D is possibly TRBD1 or TRBD2 (5 bases each). CDR1 is MNHNS and CDR2 is SASEGT in the germline V gene. The ends were cut back, 5 bases at V and 2 bases at J, with 16 bases in the middle. This CDR3 region has 15 residues. The CDR3 is CASSLTGTAPYEQYF. Written as DNA, the CDR3 is TGTGCCAGCAGTCTAACCGGGACGGCCCCCTACGAGCAGTACTTC.

This rearrangement joins TRBV9 to TRBJ1-2; D might be TRBD1 (5 bases). With 4 bases removed from V and 4 bases from J, the gap between germline ends came to 17 bases. The germline V gene has CDR1 SGDLS and CDR2 YYNGEE. The CDR3 length is 15 residues. The CDR3 coding sequence is TGTGCCAGCAGCCTAGGGCAGGGAGGGAGCTATGGCTACACCTTC. Translation gives CASSLGQGGSYGYTF.

This clone has only one observation. This chain links TRBV6-5 with TRBJ1-1; TRBD1 aligns across 7 bases. Germline V gene data show CDR1 as MNHEY and CDR2 as SVGAGI. The CDR3 totals 13 residues. J gave up 3 bases and V 5 bases, and 3 bases lay outside the gene matches. CDR3 nucleotide sequence: TGTGCCAGCAGTCCGACAGGGTACACTGAAGCTTTCTTT. Encoded protein: CASSPTGYTEAFF.

The chain uses TRBV18 and TRBJ2-7; tentatively, D is TRBD2 (5 bases). Germline loops: CDR1 KGHSH, CDR2 LQKENI. The CDR3 is made up of 13 amino acids. V lost 7 bases, J lost 3 bases, and 13 bases lay in between. This CDR3 reads CASFRLGDYEQYF. The CDR3 bases are TGTGCCAGCTTCCGACTGGGAGACTACGAGCAGTACTTC.